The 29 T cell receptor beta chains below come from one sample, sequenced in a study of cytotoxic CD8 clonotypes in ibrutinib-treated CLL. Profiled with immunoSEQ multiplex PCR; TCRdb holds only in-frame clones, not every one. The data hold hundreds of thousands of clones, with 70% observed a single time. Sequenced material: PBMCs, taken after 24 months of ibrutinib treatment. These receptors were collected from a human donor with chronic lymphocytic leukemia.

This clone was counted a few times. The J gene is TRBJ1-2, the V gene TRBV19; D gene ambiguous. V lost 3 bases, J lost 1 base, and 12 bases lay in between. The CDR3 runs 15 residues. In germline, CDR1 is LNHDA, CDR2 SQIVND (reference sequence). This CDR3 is CASSIRVRDNYGYTF. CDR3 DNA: TGTGCCAGTAGTATCCGGGTTAGGGATAACTATGGCTACACCTTC.

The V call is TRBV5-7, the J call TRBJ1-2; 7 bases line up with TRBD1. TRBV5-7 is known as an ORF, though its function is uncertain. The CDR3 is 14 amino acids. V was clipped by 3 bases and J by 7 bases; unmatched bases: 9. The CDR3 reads CASSSREGAFGYTF. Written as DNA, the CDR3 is TGTGCCAGCAGCTCTAGGGAGGGGGCGTTTGGCTACACCTTC.

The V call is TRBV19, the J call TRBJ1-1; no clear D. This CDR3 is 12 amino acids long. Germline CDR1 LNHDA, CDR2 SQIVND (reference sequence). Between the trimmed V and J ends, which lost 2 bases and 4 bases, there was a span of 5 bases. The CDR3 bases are TGTGCCAGTAGTATATCCCGCACTGAAGCTTTCTTT. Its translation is CASSISRTEAFF.

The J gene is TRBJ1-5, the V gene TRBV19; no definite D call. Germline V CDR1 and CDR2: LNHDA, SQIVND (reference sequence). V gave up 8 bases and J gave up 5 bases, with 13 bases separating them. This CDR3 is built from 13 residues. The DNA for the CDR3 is TGTGCCAGTCGCCCCCGGGAGGATCAGCCCCAGCATTTT. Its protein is CASRPREDQPQHF. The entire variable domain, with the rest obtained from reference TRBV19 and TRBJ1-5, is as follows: DGGITQSPKYLFRKEGQNVTLSCEQNLNHDAMYWYRQDPGQGLRLIYYSQIVNDFQKGDIAEGYSVSREKKESFPLTVTSAQKNPTAFYLCASRPREDQPQHFGDGTRLSIL.

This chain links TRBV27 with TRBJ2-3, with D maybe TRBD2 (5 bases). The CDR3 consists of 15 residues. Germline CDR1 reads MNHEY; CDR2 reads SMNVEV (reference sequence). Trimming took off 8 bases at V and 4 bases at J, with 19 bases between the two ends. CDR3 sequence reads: CASGLRGSRADTQYF. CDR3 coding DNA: TGTGCCAGCGGGCTTCGAGGGAGCCGAGCAGATACGCAGTATTTT.

The DNA of the CDR3 is TGTGCCAGCAGTTTAACCCGAGGAGTGTGGACCTACGAGCAGTACTTC. Amino acid sequence: CASSLTRGVWTYEQYF. This rearrangement joins TRBV28 to TRBJ2-7, with D unclear. CDR3 size: 16 residues. Germline CDR1 MDHEN, CDR2 SYDVKM. Trimming took off 2 bases at V and 2 bases at J, with 16 bases between the two ends.

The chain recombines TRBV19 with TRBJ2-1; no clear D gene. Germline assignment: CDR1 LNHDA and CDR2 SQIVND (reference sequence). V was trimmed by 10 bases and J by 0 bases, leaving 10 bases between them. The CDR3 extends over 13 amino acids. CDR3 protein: CATKESSYNEQFF. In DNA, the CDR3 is TGTGCCACTAAGGAGAGCTCCTACAATGAGCAGTTCTTC. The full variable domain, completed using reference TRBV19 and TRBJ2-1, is DGGITQSPKYLFRKEGQNVTLSCEQNLNHDAMYWYRQDPGQGLRLIYYSQIVNDFQKGDIAEGYSVSREKKESFPLTVTSAQKNPTAFYLCATKESSYNEQFFGPGTRLTVL.

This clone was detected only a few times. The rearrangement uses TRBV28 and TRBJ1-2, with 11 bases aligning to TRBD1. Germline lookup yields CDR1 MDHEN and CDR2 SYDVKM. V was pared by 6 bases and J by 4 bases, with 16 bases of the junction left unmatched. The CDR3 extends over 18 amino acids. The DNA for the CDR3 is TGTGCCAGCAGCCAACAAATCCGAGGACAGGGGGCAATCTATGGCTACACCTTC. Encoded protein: CASSQQIRGQGAIYGYTF.

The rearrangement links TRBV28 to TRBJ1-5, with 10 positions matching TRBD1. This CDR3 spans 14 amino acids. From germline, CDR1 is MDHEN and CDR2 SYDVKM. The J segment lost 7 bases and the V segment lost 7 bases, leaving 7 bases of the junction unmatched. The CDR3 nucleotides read TGTGCCAGCACCCCGACAGGGGGCGGGCAGCCCCAGCATTTT. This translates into CASTPTGGGQPQHF.

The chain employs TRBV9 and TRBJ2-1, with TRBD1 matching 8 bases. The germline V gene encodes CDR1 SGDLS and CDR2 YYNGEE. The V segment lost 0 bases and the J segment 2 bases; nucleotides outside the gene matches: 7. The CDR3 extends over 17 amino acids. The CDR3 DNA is TGTGCCAGCAGCGTAGAGGGGACAGGATTTCCCTACAATGAGCAGTTCTTC. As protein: CASSVEGTGFPYNEQFF.

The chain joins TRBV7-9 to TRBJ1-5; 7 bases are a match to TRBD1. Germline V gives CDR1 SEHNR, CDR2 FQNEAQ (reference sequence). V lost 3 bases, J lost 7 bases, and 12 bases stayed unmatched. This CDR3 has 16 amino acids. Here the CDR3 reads CASSLTGTEAVQPQHF. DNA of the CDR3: TGTGCCAGCAGCTTGACCGGGACAGAAGCTGTGCAGCCCCAGCATTTT.

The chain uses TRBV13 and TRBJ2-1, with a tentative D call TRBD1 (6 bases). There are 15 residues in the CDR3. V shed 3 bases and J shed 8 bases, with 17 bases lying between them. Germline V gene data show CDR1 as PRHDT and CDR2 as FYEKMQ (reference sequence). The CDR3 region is CASSFPTGGIDEQFF. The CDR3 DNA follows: TGTGCCAGCAGCTTCCCGACAGGAGGTATTGATGAGCAGTTCTTC. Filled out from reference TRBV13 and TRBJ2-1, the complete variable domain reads AAGVIQSPRHLIKEKRETATLKCYPIPRHDTVYWYQQGPGQDPQFLISFYEKMQSDKGSIPDRFSAQQFSDYHSELNMSSLELGDSALYFCASSFPTGGIDEQFFGPGTRLTVL.

The CDR3 sequence is CASSPEVDEQYF. The DNA for the CDR3 is TGTGCCAGCAGCCCAGAGGTAGACGAGCAGTACTTC. V usage is TRBV7-2 and J usage is TRBJ2-7; D not certain. The ends were cut back, 5 bases at V and 5 bases at J, with 10 bases in the middle. CDR1 is SGHTA, CDR2 FQGNSA, per germline. The CDR3 sequence is 12 residues long.

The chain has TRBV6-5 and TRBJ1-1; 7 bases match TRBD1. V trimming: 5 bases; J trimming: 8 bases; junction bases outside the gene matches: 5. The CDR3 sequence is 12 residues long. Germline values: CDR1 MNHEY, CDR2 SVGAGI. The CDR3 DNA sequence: TGTGCCAGCAGTAGGGACAGCAAAGAAGCTTTCTTT. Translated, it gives CASSRDSKEAFF.

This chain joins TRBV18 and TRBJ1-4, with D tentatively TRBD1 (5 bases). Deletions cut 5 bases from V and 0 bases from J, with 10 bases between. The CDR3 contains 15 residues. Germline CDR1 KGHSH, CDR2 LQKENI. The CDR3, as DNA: TGTGCCAGCTCAGACAGAGCCGCAACTAATGAAAAACTGTTTTTT. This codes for CASSDRAATNEKLFF. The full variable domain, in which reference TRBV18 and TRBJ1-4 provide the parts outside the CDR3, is NAGVMQNPRHLVRRRGQEARLRCSPMKGHSHVYWYRQLPEEGLKFMVYLQKENIIDESGMPKERFSAEFPKEGPSILRIQQVVRGDSAAYFCASSDRAATNEKLFFGSGTQLSVL.

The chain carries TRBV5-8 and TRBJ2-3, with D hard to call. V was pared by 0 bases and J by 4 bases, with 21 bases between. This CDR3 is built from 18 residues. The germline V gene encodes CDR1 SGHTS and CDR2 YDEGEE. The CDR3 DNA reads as TGTGCCAGCAGCTTGGTCTTGTGGTGGATCGGCCAGCCAGATACGCAGTATTTT. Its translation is CASSLVLWWIGQPDTQYF.

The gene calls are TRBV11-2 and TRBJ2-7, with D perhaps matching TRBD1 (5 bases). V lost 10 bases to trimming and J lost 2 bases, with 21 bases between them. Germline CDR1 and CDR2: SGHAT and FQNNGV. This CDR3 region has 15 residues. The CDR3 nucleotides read TGTGCCACCCCGGCAGAGACAGAGCCAACCTACGAGCAGTACTTC. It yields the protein CATPAETEPTYEQYF.

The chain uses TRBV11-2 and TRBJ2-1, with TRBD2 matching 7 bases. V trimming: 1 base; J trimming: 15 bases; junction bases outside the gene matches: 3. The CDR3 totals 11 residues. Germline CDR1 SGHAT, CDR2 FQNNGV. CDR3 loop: CASSLGDYGFF. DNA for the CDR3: TGTGCCAGCAGCTTAGGGGACTATGGGTTCTTC.

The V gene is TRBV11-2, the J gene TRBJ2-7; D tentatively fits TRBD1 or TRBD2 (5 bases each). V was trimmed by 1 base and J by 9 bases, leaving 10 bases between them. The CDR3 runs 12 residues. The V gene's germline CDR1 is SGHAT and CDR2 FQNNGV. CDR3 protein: CASSLGDGRQYF. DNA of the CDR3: TGTGCCAGCAGCTTAGGGGACGGGCGGCAGTACTTC. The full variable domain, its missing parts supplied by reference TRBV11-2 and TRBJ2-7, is EAGVAQSPRYKIIEKRQSVAFWCNPISGHATLYWYQQILGQGPKLLIQFQNNGVVDDSQLPKDRFSAERLKGVDSTLKIQPAKLEDSAVYLCASSLGDGRQYFGPGTRLTVT.

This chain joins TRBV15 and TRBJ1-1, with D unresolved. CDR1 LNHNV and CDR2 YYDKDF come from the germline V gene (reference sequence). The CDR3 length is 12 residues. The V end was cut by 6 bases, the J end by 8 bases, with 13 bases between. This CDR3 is CATSHNWAEAFF. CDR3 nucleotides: TGTGCCACCAGTCATAACTGGGCAGAAGCTTTCTTT.

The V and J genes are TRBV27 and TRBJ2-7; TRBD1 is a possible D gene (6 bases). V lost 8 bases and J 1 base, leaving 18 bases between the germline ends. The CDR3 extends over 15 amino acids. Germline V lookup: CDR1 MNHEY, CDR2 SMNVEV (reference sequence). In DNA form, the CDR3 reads TGTGCCAGCGGGCGACCGGGACAACTTTCCTACGAGCAGTACTTC. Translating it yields CASGRPGQLSYEQYF.

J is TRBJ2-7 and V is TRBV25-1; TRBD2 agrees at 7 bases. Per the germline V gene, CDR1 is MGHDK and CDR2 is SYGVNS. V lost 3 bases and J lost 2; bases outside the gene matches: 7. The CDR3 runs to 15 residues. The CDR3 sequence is CASSDARGDPYEQYF. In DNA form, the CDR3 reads TGTGCCAGCAGTGATGCACGGGGGGACCCCTACGAGCAGTACTTC.

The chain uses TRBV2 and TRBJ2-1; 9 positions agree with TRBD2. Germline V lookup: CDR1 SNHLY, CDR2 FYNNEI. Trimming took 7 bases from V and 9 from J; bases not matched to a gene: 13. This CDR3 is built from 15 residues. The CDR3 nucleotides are TGTGCCAGCATCTCGGGGACTAGCCCAAATGGTGAGCAGTTCTTC. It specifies CASISGTSPNGEQFF.

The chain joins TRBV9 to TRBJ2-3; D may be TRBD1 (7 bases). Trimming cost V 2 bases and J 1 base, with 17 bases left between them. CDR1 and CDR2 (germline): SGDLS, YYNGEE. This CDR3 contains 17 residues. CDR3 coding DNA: TGTGCCAGCAGCGTTGGTGGAGGGGGCAGGGGCACAGATACGCAGTATTTT. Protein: CASSVGGGGRGTDTQYF.

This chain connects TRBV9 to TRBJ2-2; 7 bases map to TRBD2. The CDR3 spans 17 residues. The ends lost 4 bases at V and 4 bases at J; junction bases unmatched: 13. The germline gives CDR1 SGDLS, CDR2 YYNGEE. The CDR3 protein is CASSSSSGERGTGELFF. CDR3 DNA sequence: TGTGCCAGCAGCTCCAGTAGTGGGGAGCGGGGCACCGGGGAGCTGTTTTTT.

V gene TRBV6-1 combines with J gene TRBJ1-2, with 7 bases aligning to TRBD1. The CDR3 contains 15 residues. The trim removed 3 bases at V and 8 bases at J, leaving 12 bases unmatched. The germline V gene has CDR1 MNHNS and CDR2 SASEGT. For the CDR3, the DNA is TGTGCCAGCAGTGATATGAGGGGGCGATTGAGGGGCTACACCTTC. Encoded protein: CASSDMRGRLRGYTF.

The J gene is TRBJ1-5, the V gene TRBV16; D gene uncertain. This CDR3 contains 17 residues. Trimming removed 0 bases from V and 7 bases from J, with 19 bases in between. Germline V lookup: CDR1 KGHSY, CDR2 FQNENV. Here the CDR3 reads CASSQSGRGGVGQPQHF. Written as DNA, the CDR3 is TGTGCCAGCAGCCAATCAGGGCGGGGAGGAGTAGGACAGCCCCAGCATTTT.

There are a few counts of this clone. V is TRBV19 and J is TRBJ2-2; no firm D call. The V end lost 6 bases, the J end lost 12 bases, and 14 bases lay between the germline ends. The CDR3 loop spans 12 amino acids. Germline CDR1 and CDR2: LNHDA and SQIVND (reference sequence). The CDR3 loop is CASSWAAGQLFF. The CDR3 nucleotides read TGTGCCAGTAGCTGGGCCGCTGGGCAGCTGTTTTTT.

In nucleotides, the CDR3 is TGTGCCAGCTCACTGTCCCCTGAAGAGACCCAGTACTTC. Its translation is CASSLSPEETQYF. The chain recombines TRBV18 with TRBJ2-5, with D unclear. The V and J ends lost 4 bases and 3 bases respectively, with 9 bases between them. This CDR3 has 13 amino acids. The germline V gene encodes CDR1 KGHSH and CDR2 LQKENI.